Here is one T cell receptor beta chain with its context. This clonotype was detected many times. The antigen it binds to is not known. One base away there is no much larger clone; base qualities are not given. The TCR beta CDR3 regions were amplified from the RNA transcripts. The TCR CDR3 was subjected to a first round of RT-PCR using the HTBI primer set and the Qiagen OneStep RT-PCR kit. Libraries were constructed in a second round of multiplex PCR, after which size selection and purification were performed. Libraries were sequenced paired-end with 100 bp reads on an Illumina HiSeq2000. For the original study's pipeline: SOAPnuke was used to process the raw data, removing reads that contained adapters or uncalled bases, had a mean Phred below 15, or lacked an exact match to the constant primer or identifier. High-quality paired reads were merged with COPE v1.2.5, and unique nucleotide sequences were defined as clonotypes. Clonotypes were aligned to IMGT TRBV, TRBD and TRBJ reference segments using MiTCR v1.1. Analysis was restricted to V-J combinations with a frequency above 0.0001, which covered 99.2% of repertoires. A TCS score was defined as the ratio between F50 (clonal expansion) and ExV (chaos), using BLOSUM62-based TCRdist between CDR3 peptides within each V-J. Welch's t-statistics and random forest reduced some 510 V-J features to 10 to 15, which were used in a naive Bayes classifier (R e1071). The public reads were reprocessed in TCRdb via fastp at Q25 and MiXCR, keeping in-frame beta chains. Rows are combined by CDR3 protein, so each entry shows the most common genes and DNA. TCRdb's processing, not the authors' own work, is the source of the V and J calls. The table for this sample lists around 450,000 distinct CDR3 sequences; less than 20% of them were counted only once. Approximately 7.5% of the sample comes from the top ten.

This sample is part of a study of T cells in Graves' hyperthyroidism and ophthalmopathy (dated by TCRdb to between 2018 and 2021). General notes on the study: Peripheral blood was collected at initial diagnosis, before any treatment. TCR V-J signatures able to tell the groups apart were searched for in a discovery cohort of 100 patients, of whom around 42 had Graves' ophthalmopathy and roughly 57 had stable Graves' hyperthyroidism. According to the paper, TCR Vbeta CDR3 sequencing was carried out on 135 peripheral blood samples, which came from more than 40 ophthalmopathy, roughly 75 hyperthyroidism and some 17 progressor patients. The 95 to 100 discovery patients were randomly divided into training and test sets at a 7:3 ratio. After sampling, hyperthyroidism patients received methimazole starting at 30 mg daily, and ophthalmopathy patients received high-dose intravenous methylprednisolone. Thyroid tissue and blood T-cell repertoires from six Graves' hyperthyroidism patients were also compared in the study. Prospective prediction of ophthalmopathy was tested in an independent validation cohort of some 20 hyperthyroidism patients and 17 patients who later progressed to ophthalmopathy.

Results the study describes overall, beyond this receptor: In validation, the model predicted progression to ophthalmopathy a median of roughly 6.5 months before onset, with roughly 71% sensitivity and 72.22% specificity. No statistical method was used to fix the sample size in advance, and group allocation was not hidden from the investigators. A model built on a 13 V-J signature distinguished ophthalmopathy from stable hyperthyroidism, reaching about 88% sensitivity and about 81% specificity in cross-validation and 80%/75% in testing. Blood samples also contained most of the expanded thyroid clonotypes (frequency above 0.001), which suggests that blood repertoires may reflect thyroid immune responses.

Relative to germline, V is missing 5 bases and J is missing 7 bases, with 5 bases of the junction outside any gene match. In the germline V gene, CDR1 corresponds to MNHNS and CDR2 to SASEGT. There are 14 amino acids in the CDR3, from cysteine to phenylalanine inclusive. The retained sequence is limited to the CDR3, 42 bases, with the frame set at the first base. A patient counted as having stable Graves' hyperthyroidism if no progression to ophthalmopathy occurred over 18 months of follow-up. Hyperthyroidism patients were newly diagnosed, with disease duration under 2 months, and aged 18 to 65 years. Patients with uncontrolled infections, other autoimmune diseases, pregnancy or lactation were excluded. Diagnoses were based on clinical symptoms, serum thyroxine and TRAb, thyroid ultrasound and orbital computed tomography. PBMCs were separated from 7.5 to 10 ml of fresh peripheral blood using Ficoll-Paque density gradient centrifugation. Total RNA was extracted using Trizol reagent, and RNA quality was assessed on an Agilent 2100 Bioanalyzer.

This sequence uses TRBV6-1 and TRBJ1-5, with TRBD1 matching 10 junction bases. This clonotype was sampled from a woman under 30 with Graves' hyperthyroidism. Source material: blood. The bases are TGTGCCAGCAGTTCTAGACAGGGGGCCCAGCCCCAGCATTTT. Its protein product is CASSSRQGAQPQHF.